A single TCR beta chain is shown here with its context. The entry originates in a study of shared clonotypes between healthy human individuals. Samples underwent the assay at deep level. Measured with immunoSEQ multiplex PCR; TCRdb has only the in-frame clones, and not every one. The sample yields around 700,000 clones, less than 80% seen once. Only Caucasian adults living in Nashville, Tennessee made up the donor group. Sample: memory CD4+ T cells sorted from blood. Subset here: CD45RA-negative fraction. This clonotype was sampled from a woman in her 30s in good health.

In DNA form, the CDR3 reads TGTGCCAGTAGTCCTTGGGACAGGGACAACTATGGCTACACCTTC. Translated: CASSPWDRDNYGYTF. The chain couples TRBV19 to TRBJ1-2; 9 bases are shared with TRBD1. Germline V gene lookup returns CDR1 LNHDA and CDR2 SQIVND (reference sequence). V was pared by 5 bases and J by 2 bases, with 6 bases of the junction left unmatched. The CDR3 is 15 residues long. Full variable domain (missing parts from reference TRBV19 and TRBJ1-2): DGGITQSPKYLFRKEGQNVTLSCEQNLNHDAMYWYRQDPGQGLRLIYYSQIVNDFQKGDIAEGYSVSREKKESFPLTVTSAQKNPTAFYLCASSPWDRDNYGYTFGSGTRLTVV.